This T cell receptor (beta chain) emerged from a study of breast tumors, draining lymph nodes, adjacent tissues. Study-wide results and limits: Tumor T cell lymph node origin was a supported hypothesis, not proven. Luminal-like breast cancer showed significantly greater tumor-nontumor repertoire similarity than basal-like breast cancer did.

Breast cancer patients provided tissue from their axillary draining lymph nodes. MiXCR, run by TCRdb on the multiplex PCR reads, gives a single entry per CDR3 protein. The table lists some 150,000 distinct CDR3 sequences, about 33% of them singletons. V shed 0 bases, J shed 4 bases, and the junction held 6 bases outside the gene matches. Germline-derived CDR1 and CDR2 are SGDLS and YYNGEE. This CDR3 contains 17 residues. This clonotype has at least ten counts. Its antigen is unidentified. The chain uses TRBV9 and TRBJ2-2, with 10 bases fitting TRBD2. The specimen was axillary lymph node tissue. The TCR sequence derives from a female donor with breast cancer. Some clones in this sample may be carry-over from other donors' samples. CDR3 in amino acids: CASSVASLAGRTGELFF. In DNA, the CDR3 is TGTGCCAGCAGCGTAGCGTCACTAGCGGGACGCACCGGGGAGCTGTTTTTT.